The present entry profiles one T cell receptor (beta chain) with its context. The target antigen is unknown. This record belongs to a study of T cells in localized non-small cell lung cancer. Study-level points and caveats: Clonality peaked in uninvolved adjacent lung rather than tumor. A higher density of T cells in blood coincided with extended overall survival. Sequencing was limited to one tumor region, leaving the possibility of heterogeneity open. Adjacent lung was found to contain a median roughly 58 of the top 100 tumor clones.

Germline lookup yields CDR1 MNHNS and CDR2 SASEGT. The CDR3 has 15 residues. The germline V and J ends were trimmed by 2 bases and 7 bases, with 18 bases remaining between them. The repertoire was sequenced with immunoSEQ multiplex PCR; TCRdb's copy has only in-frame clones and lacks some. The sample records around 69,000 clones, under 90% being singletons. V gene TRBV6-1 combines with J gene TRBJ2-7, with D maybe TRBD1 (6 bases). This receptor was obtained from a woman aged 35-75 years with stage I lung adenocarcinoma. The input for sequencing was peripheral blood, taken before any cancer treatment. The CDR3 protein is CASSERRTGQGEQYF. CDR3 coding DNA: TGTGCCAGCAGTGAAAGAAGAACAGGGCAAGGGGAGCAGTACTTC.